The 23 T cell receptor beta chains in this list originate from one sample, sequenced in a study of neurological immune-mediated disorders. One entry per CDR3 protein results from TCRdb running MiXCR on the 5' RACE reads. The sample lists tens of thousands of distinct CDR3 sequences; about 4% were seen once. The specimen was PBMCs. These receptors all come from a man in his fifties or sixties with multiple sclerosis.

This clonotype was picked up many times. This sequence joins TRBV20-1 and TRBJ1-5, with 8 bases fitting TRBD1. The germline V gene has CDR1 DFQATT and CDR2 SNEGSKA (reference sequence). With 0 bases clipped from V and 4 bases from J, the junction kept 26 bases outside the gene matches. There are 22 residues in the CDR3. The CDR3 coding sequence is TGCAGTGCTAGAGACGCCGGAAGGGCAGGGGGCGTTATAGGATGGGGTAATCAGCCCCAGCATTTT. Translating gives CSARDAGRAGGVIGWGNQPQHF.

This clonotype was seen many times. The chain carries TRBV20-1 and TRBJ1-5; D is uncertain. The V gene lost 2 bases and the J gene lost 1 base, with 15 bases spanning the gap. Germline CDR1 is DFQATT and CDR2 is SNEGSKA (reference sequence). CDR3 length equals 16 residues. CDR3 bases: TGCAGTGCTAGAAAACGGACCCCTAGAAGCAATCAGCCCCAGCATTTT. It codes for CSARKRTPRSNQPQHF.

This clonotype appeared many times. The chain joins TRBV12-3 or TRBV12-4 to TRBJ1-1, with a possible D match to TRBD1 (5 bases). V lost 2 bases and J 1 base, leaving 8 bases between the germline ends. The CDR3 has 14 residues. The CDR3: CASSLLDKNTEAFF. In nucleotides, the CDR3 is TGTGCCAGCAGTTTACTGGACAAGAACACTGAAGCTTTCTTT.

In this sample, this clonotype turned up many times. The chain has TRBV12-3 or TRBV12-4 and TRBJ2-1; D may be TRBD2 (5 bases). V lost 7 bases and J 3 bases, leaving 13 bases between the germline ends. This CDR3 contains 14 residues. The CDR3 nucleotides are TGTGCCAGCACCCCGGAGCGGCTCTACAATGAGCAGTTCTTC. Encoded protein: CASTPERLYNEQFF.

The genes are TRBV6-5 and TRBJ2-5; D ambiguous. V lost 6 bases to trimming and J lost 2 bases, with 13 bases between them. Germline V gives CDR1 MNHEY, CDR2 SVGAGI. The CDR3 totals 14 residues. The CDR3 protein is CASRSGRQQETQYF. CDR3 DNA: TGTGCCAGCAGGTCCGGGCGTCAACAAGAGACCCAGTACTTC.

There are a few counts of this clonotype. The J gene is TRBJ2-3, the V gene TRBV5-1; the D is unclear. The CDR3 consists of 14 residues. The V end was cut by 4 bases, the J end by 0 bases, with 9 bases between. In germline, CDR1 is SGHRS, CDR2 YFSETQ. The CDR3 loop is CASSPAGSTDTQYF. The CDR3 nucleotides read TGCGCCAGCAGCCCGGCTGGAAGCACAGATACGCAGTATTTT.

This clonotype was counted only a few times. The V gene is TRBV27, the J gene TRBJ2-7; 7 bases agree with TRBD1. This CDR3 comprises 14 residues. CDR1 MNHEY and CDR2 SMNVEV come from the germline V gene (reference sequence). Losses at the gene ends were 3 bases for V and 3 bases for J; bases not matched to a gene: 5. CDR3 in DNA: TGTGCCAGCAGTTTCGAAGGGGGCTTCTACGAGCAGTACTTC. Translating gives CASSFEGGFYEQYF.

This clonotype has a count of ten or more. The V and J genes are TRBV10-3 and TRBJ1-1, with D uncertain. Germline CDR1 is ENHRY and CDR2 is SYGVKD. Trimming pared 6 bases from V and 5 bases from J, leaving 13 bases between. There are 13 residues in the CDR3. CDR3 sequence (DNA): TGTGCCATCAGCCCGAACGAGGGAACTGAAGCTTTCTTT. This translates into CAISPNEGTEAFF.

This clonotype occurred many times. V and J are TRBV6-5 and TRBJ1-3, with 9 bases aligning to TRBD1. Germline loops: CDR1 MNHEY, CDR2 SVGAGI. J was trimmed by 4 bases and V by 8 bases; bases with no gene match: 3. The CDR3 is 13 residues long. CDR3 coding DNA: TGTGCCAGCTACAGGGGGCAGGGAAACACCATATATTTT. This translates into CASYRGQGNTIYF.

The chain couples TRBV5-1 to TRBJ2-3, with 11 bases that match TRBD2. Germline V lookup: CDR1 SGHRS, CDR2 YFSETQ. Trimming removed 2 bases from V and 5 bases from J; junction bases left unmatched: 1. The length of the CDR3 is 14 residues. CDR3 region: CASSFGLAGDTQYF. The CDR3 DNA is TGCGCCAGCAGCTTCGGACTAGCGGGAGATACGCAGTATTTT.

This clonotype has a count of ten or more. The V call is TRBV7-3, the J call TRBJ2-1; the D is unclear. The germline V gene encodes CDR1 SGHTA and CDR2 FQGTGA. The ends were cut back, 2 bases at V and 5 bases at J, with 7 bases in the middle. The CDR3 runs 13 residues. CDR3 residues: CASSLGFDNEQFF. The CDR3 nucleotides are TGTGCCAGCAGCTTAGGTTTCGACAATGAGCAGTTCTTC.

Concerning this clonotype itself: This sequence may be a read error, since a much larger clone differs from it by one base. This CDR3 fails to terminate in the conserved phenylalanine or tryptophan, so it likely reflects a read error. The V gene is TRBV4-1, the J gene TRBJ1-2; D is uncertain. Between the trimmed V and J ends, which lost 1 base and 5 bases, there was a span of 8 bases. Germline V gene lookup returns CDR1 MGHRA and CDR2 YSYEKL. This CDR3 has 13 residues. The CDR3 here is CASSQGGRYGYTI. The CDR3 DNA reads TGCGCCAGCAGCCAAGGAGGGAGGTATGGCTACACCATC.

This clonotype was seen ten or more times. The chain joins TRBV18 to TRBJ2-7; no definite D call. Trimming stripped 3 bases from V and 5 bases from J, with 11 bases between. CDR3 size: 13 residues. CDR1 is KGHSH, CDR2 LQKENI, per germline. CDR3 DNA: TGTGCCAGCTCACCGGTTCTTACTGACGAGCAGTACTTC. Encoded protein: CASSPVLTDEQYF.

This clonotype was detected ten times or more. J is TRBJ2-7 and V is TRBV5-1; D might be TRBD2 (6 bases). Trimming stripped 4 bases from V and 9 bases from J, with 23 bases between. CDR3 length equals 15 residues. Germline CDR1 reads SGHRS; CDR2 reads YFSETQ. The CDR3 sequence is CASSPGDFLSKGQYF. CDR3 nucleotide sequence: TGCGCCAGCAGCCCGGGGGACTTTCTTTCTAAGGGGCAGTACTTC.

V is TRBV28 and J is TRBJ2-7; D gene ambiguous. Germline CDR1 and CDR2: MDHEN and SYDVKM. CDR3 length: 13 residues. The V end lost 7 bases, the J end lost 2 bases, and 12 bases lay between the germline ends. Written as DNA, the CDR3 is TGTGCCAGCACCTTGATAGGGCCCTACGAGCAGTACTTC. Translation gives CASTLIGPYEQYF.

This clonotype was seen more than once but under ten times. V and J are TRBV20-1 and TRBJ2-5; no clear D gene. Germline CDR1 and CDR2: DFQATT and SNEGSKA (reference sequence). Between the trimmed V and J ends, which lost 3 bases and 2 bases, there was a span of 10 bases. CDR3 size: 13 residues. CDR3 coding DNA: TGCAGTGCTAGGTTGGGAAAGCAAGAGACCCAGTACTTC. Translating it yields CSARLGKQETQYF.

This clonotype was detected only a few times. The V gene is TRBV28, the J gene TRBJ1-6; maybe TRBD1 (6 bases). The CDR3 totals 17 residues. The V end lost 4 bases, the J end lost 7 bases, and 20 bases lay between the germline ends. From germline, CDR1 is MDHEN and CDR2 SYDVKM. CDR3 coding DNA: TGTGCCAGCAGTTCGGGGGCGGCAGGCGGCAGGAATTCACCCCTCCACTTT. This sequence encodes CASSSGAAGGRNSPLHF.

The chain is built from TRBV6-5 and TRBJ2-7, with a possible D match to TRBD1 (5 bases). This CDR3 contains 13 residues. In germline, CDR1 is MNHEY, CDR2 SVGAGI. V was clipped by 5 bases and J by 0 bases, with 8 bases between them. In DNA, the CDR3 is TGTGCCAGCAGTCCAGGGATCTCCTACGAGCAGTACTTC. It specifies CASSPGISYEQYF.

This clonotype turned up a few times. The chain recombines TRBV5-1 with TRBJ2-7; 8 bases match TRBD2. J gave up 3 bases and V 1 base, and 6 bases lay outside the gene matches. Germline CDR1 reads SGHRS; CDR2 reads YFSETQ. This CDR3 spans 15 amino acids. The CDR3 region has the DNA TGCGCCAGCAGCTTGAACAGCGGGGGAGACTACGAGCAGTACTTC. Translated, it gives CASSLNSGGDYEQYF.

This clonotype was recorded many times. J is TRBJ2-7 and V is TRBV28, with no clear D. V shed 5 bases and J shed 0 bases, with 5 bases lying between them. Germline V gene data show CDR1 as MDHEN and CDR2 as SYDVKM. This CDR3 comprises 12 residues. The CDR3 sequence: CASSARSYEQYF. CDR3 DNA: TGTGCCAGCAGTGCCCGCTCCTACGAGCAGTACTTC.

This clonotype was recorded many times. V and J are TRBV5-1 and TRBJ2-5, with D hard to call. Germline values: CDR1 SGHRS, CDR2 YFSETQ. V lost 4 bases, J lost 3 bases, and 7 bases lay in between. The CDR3 runs 12 residues. This CDR3 is CASSRQKETQYF. In nucleotides, the CDR3 is TGCGCCAGCAGCCGCCAGAAAGAGACCCAGTACTTC.

This clonotype was seen at least ten times. J is TRBJ2-5 and V is TRBV20-1; 7 positions agree with TRBD2. The CDR3 runs to 13 residues. The germline CDR1 and CDR2 sequences are DFQATT and SNEGSKA (reference sequence). V gave up 3 bases and J gave up 5 bases; unmatched junction bases: 6. The CDR3: CSARGGNGETQYF. CDR3 DNA: TGCAGTGCTAGGGGGGGGAATGGGGAGACCCAGTACTTC.

This clonotype was seen ten or more times. V and J are TRBV7-2 and TRBJ2-4, with no clear D. The germline CDR1 and CDR2 sequences are SGHTA and FQGNSA. The CDR3 extends over 14 amino acids. The V end lost 2 bases, the J end lost 9 bases, and 14 bases lay between the germline ends. Here the CDR3 DNA reads TGTGCCAGCAGCTTATCCTTAACCAATGGCATTCAGTACTTC. As protein: CASSLSLTNGIQYF.